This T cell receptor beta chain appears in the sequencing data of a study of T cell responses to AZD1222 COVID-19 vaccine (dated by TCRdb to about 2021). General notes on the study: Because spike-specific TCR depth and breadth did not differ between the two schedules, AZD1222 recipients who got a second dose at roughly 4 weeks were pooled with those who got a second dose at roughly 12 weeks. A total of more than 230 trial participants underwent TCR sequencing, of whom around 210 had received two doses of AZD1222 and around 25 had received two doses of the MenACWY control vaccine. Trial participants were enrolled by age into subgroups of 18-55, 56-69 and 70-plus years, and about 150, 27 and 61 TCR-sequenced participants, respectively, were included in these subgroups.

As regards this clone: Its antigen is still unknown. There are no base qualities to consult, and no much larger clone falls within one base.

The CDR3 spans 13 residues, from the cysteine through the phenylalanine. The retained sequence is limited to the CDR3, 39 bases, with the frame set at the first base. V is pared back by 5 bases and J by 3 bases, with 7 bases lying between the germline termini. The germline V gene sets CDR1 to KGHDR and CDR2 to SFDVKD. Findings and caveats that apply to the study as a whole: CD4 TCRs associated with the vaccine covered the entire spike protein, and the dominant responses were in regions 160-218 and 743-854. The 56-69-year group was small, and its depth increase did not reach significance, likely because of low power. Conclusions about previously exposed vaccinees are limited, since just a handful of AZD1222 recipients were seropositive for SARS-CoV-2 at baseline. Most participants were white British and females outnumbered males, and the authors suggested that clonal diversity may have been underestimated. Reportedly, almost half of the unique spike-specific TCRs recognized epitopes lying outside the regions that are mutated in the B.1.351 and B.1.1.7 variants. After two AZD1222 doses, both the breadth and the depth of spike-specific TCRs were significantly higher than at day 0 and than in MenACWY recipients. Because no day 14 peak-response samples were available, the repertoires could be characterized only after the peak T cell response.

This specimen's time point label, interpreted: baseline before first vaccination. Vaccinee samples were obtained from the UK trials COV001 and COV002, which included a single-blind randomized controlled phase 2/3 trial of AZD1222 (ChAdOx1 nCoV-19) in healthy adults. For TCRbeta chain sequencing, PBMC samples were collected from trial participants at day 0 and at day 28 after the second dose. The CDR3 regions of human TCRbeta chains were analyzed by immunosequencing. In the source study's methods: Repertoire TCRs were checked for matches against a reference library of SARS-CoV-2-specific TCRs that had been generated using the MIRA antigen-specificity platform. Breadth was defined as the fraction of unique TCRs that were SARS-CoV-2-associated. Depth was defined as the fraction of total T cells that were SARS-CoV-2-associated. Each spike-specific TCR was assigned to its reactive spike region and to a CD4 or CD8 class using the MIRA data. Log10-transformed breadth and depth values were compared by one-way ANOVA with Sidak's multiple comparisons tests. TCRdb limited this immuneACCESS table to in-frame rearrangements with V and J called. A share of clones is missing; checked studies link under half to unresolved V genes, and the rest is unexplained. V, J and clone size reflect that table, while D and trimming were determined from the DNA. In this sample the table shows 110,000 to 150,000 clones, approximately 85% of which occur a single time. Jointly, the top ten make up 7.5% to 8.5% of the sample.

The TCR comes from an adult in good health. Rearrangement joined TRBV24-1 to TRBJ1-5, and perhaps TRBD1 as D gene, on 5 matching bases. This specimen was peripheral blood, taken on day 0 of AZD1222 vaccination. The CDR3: CATSGGNNQPQHF. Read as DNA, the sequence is TGTGCCACCAGTGGGGGGAACAATCAGCCCCAGCATTTT.